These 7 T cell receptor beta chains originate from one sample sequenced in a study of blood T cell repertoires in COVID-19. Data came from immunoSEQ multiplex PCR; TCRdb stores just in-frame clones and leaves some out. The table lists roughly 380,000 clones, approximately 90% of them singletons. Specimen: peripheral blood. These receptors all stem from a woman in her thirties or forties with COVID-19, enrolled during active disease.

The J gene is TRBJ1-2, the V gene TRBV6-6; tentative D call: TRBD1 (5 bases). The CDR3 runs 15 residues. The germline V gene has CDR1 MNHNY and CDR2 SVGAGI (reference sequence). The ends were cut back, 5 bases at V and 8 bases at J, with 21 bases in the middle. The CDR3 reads CASSPSPFPREGYTF. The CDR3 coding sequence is TGTGCCAGCAGTCCCTCCCCTTTCCCCAGGGAAGGCTACACCTTC.

In nucleotides, the CDR3 is TGTGCCAGCTCATTAGGGGGAACCACTGAAGCTTTCTTT. Translating it yields CASSLGGTTEAFF. V and J are TRBV18 and TRBJ1-1; a possible D gene is TRBD1 (6 bases). The V and J ends lost 5 bases and 4 bases respectively, with 11 bases between them. This CDR3 has 13 residues. Germline V gives CDR1 KGHSH, CDR2 LQKENI. The whole variable domain, filled in from reference TRBV18 and TRBJ1-1, reads NAGVMQNPRHLVRRRGQEARLRCSPMKGHSHVYWYRQLPEEGLKFMVYLQKENIIDESGMPKERFSAEFPKEGPSILRIQQVVRGDSAAYFCASSLGGTTEAFFGQGTRLTVV.

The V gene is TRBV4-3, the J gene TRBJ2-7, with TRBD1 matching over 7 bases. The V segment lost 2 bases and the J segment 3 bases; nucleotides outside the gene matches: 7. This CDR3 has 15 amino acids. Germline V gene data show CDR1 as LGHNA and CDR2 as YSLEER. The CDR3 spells CASSQLTGTDYEQYF. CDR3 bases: TGCGCCAGCAGCCAATTAACCGGGACAGACTACGAGCAGTACTTC.

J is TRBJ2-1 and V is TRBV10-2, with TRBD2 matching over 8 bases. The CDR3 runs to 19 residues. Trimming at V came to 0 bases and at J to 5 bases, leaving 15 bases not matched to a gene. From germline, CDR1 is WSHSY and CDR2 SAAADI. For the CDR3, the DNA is TGCGCCAGCAGTGAGTCGATGGCGGCGGGGGGCCTCCTTAACAATGAGCAGTTCTTC. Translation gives CASSESMAAGGLLNNEQFF.

DNA for the CDR3: TGTGCCAGCAGTTCTATAGCGGGGGGTCGAAACATTCAGTACTTC. Its protein is CASSSIAGGRNIQYF. The chain links TRBV6-5 to TRBJ2-4; TRBD2 matches 10 bases. Germline-derived CDR1 and CDR2 are MNHEY and SVGAGI. V shed 4 bases, J shed 6 bases, and the junction held 6 bases outside the gene matches. This CDR3 comprises 15 residues.

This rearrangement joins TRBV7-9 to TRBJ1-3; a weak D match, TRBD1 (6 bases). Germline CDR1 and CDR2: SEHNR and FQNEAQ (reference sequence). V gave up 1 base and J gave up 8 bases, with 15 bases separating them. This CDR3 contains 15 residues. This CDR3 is CASSLEFRGRDTIYF. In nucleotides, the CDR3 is TGTGCCAGCAGCTTAGAATTCAGGGGAAGAGACACCATATATTTT.

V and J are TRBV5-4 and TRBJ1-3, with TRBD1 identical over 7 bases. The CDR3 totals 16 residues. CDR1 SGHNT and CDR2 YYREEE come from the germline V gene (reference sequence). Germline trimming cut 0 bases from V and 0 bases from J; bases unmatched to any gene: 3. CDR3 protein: CASSLAGGISGNTIYF. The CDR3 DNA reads TGTGCCAGCAGCTTGGCAGGGGGGATCTCTGGAAACACCATATATTTT.